These 32 T cell receptor beta chains were all obtained from the same sample, sequenced in a study of shared clonotypes between healthy human individuals. Libraries were prepared by immunoSEQ multiplex PCR; TCRdb keeps only in-frame clonotypes and omits some of them. The sample lists more than 600,000 clones, 92% occurring once. CD8 cells classed as naive were CD45RO-negative and positively selected for CCR7, excluding terminally differentiated effector memory CD45RA+ cells. Sequences were obtained from naive CD8+ T cells sorted from blood. The receptors come from a man aged 25 to 40 in good health.

This sequence joins TRBV15 and TRBJ1-5; TRBD1 is a possible D gene (6 bases). Germline V gives CDR1 LNHNV, CDR2 YYDKDF (reference sequence). The CDR3 loop spans 13 amino acids. Trimming cost V 6 bases and J 6 bases, with 12 bases left between them. The CDR3 is CATSPSRGQPQHF. In DNA, the CDR3 is TGTGCCACCAGTCCATCCAGGGGTCAGCCCCAGCATTTT.

This clone was seen a few times. The chain recombines TRBV6-6 with TRBJ2-7; 7 nucleotides agree with TRBD2. The ends lost 3 bases at V and 5 bases at J; junction bases unmatched: 7. The CDR3 extends over 14 amino acids. Germline V CDR1 and CDR2: MNHNY, SVGAGI (reference sequence). The CDR3 loop is CASSYGLEGNEQYF. The CDR3, as DNA: TGTGCCAGCAGTTATGGACTAGAGGGCAACGAGCAGTACTTC.

This chain connects TRBV27 to TRBJ2-7; 9 nucleotides match TRBD1. From germline, CDR1 is MNHEY and CDR2 SMNVEV (reference sequence). The V segment lost 5 bases and the J segment 3 bases; nucleotides outside the gene matches: 8. The CDR3 runs to 15 residues. The CDR3 region has the DNA TGTGCCAGCAGTCCGACAGGGGGAGAATACTACGAGCAGTACTTC. Amino acid sequence: CASSPTGGEYYEQYF.

Turning to this clone: At one end, the junction sequence differs from germline, possibly due to a read error. The chain couples TRBV7-7 to TRBJ2-5, with no clear D. Germline CDR1 and CDR2: SSHAT and FNYEAQ (reference sequence). The CDR3 sequence is 15 residues long. The CDR3 DNA reads TGTGCTAGCAGCACCAGGTATCGGAACGAAGAGACCCAGTACTTC. This codes for CASSTRYRNEETQYF.

The chain employs TRBV4-1 and TRBJ2-6, with TRBD2 as a possible D gene (5 bases). This CDR3 has 14 amino acids. Trimming removed 4 bases at V and 3 bases at J, with 7 bases between. Per germline, CDR1 MGHRA and CDR2 YSYEKL. This chain's CDR3 is CASSPGSGANVLTF. The CDR3 nucleotides are TGCGCCAGCAGCCCGGGGAGTGGGGCCAACGTCCTGACTTTC.

On this clone: Different DNA sequences within this sample yield the same CDR3. The genes are TRBV10-2 and TRBJ2-7; weak D call: TRBD2 (5 bases). The germline V gene has CDR1 WSHSY and CDR2 SAAADI. V lost 2 bases, J lost 4 bases, and 6 bases lay in between. This CDR3 spans 12 amino acids. The CDR3 region has the DNA TGCGCCAGCAGTGAGCGCGGGTACGAGCAGTACTTC. This codes for CASSERGYEQYF.

This chain connects TRBV4-2 to TRBJ2-1, with TRBD2 identical over 10 bases. CDR3 length equals 17 residues. In germline, CDR1 is LGHNA, CDR2 YNFKEQ. Losses at the gene ends were 0 bases for V and 6 bases for J; bases not matched to a gene: 8. As DNA, the CDR3 is TGTGCCAGCAGCCAAGATTTTCGGCTAGCGGGAGCCAATGAGCAGTTCTTC. Protein: CASSQDFRLAGANEQFF.

The chain has TRBV7-9 and TRBJ1-2, with 8 bases lining up with TRBD1. The CDR3 length is 15 residues. Germline V CDR1 and CDR2: SEHNR, FQNEAQ (reference sequence). With 4 bases clipped from V and 6 bases from J, the junction kept 10 bases outside the gene matches. The CDR3 coding sequence is TGTGCCAGCAGCTCGGGGACAGGAGTGGCGAATGGCTACACCTTC. Protein sequence: CASSSGTGVANGYTF.

The chain combines TRBV29-1 with TRBJ2-5, with D possibly being TRBD2 (5 bases). Germline V lookup: CDR1 SQVTM, CDR2 ANQGSEA. CDR3 length equals 12 residues. V lost 7 bases and J lost 7, with 16 bases in between. For the CDR3, the DNA is TGCAGCGGACGAGGACTGGATGGGACCCAGTACTTC. As protein: CSGRGLDGTQYF.

The chain combines TRBV6-1 with TRBJ2-2; D is undetermined. Trimming stripped 4 bases from V and 4 bases from J, with 13 bases between. The length of the CDR3 is 15 residues. The V gene's germline CDR1 is MNHNS and CDR2 SASEGT. CDR3 DNA: TGTGCCAGCAGTGTATGGCTGGGTTCCACCGGGGAGCTGTTTTTT. Translation: CASSVWLGSTGELFF.

The V gene is TRBV27, the J gene TRBJ2-1; 7 bases are shared with TRBD1. Germline loops: CDR1 MNHEY, CDR2 SMNVEV (reference sequence). V gave up 5 bases and J gave up 8 bases; unmatched junction bases: 18. This CDR3 has 17 residues. CDR3 region: CASSPRDRALSGDEQFF. The CDR3 region has the DNA TGTGCCAGCAGTCCCCGTGACAGGGCCCTCAGCGGTGATGAGCAGTTCTTC.

The chain uses TRBV7-9 and TRBJ2-7; TRBD2 matches at 8 bases. The CDR3 totals 14 residues. V shed 5 bases, J shed 4 bases, and the junction held 7 bases outside the gene matches. Per the germline V gene, CDR1 is SEHNR and CDR2 is FQNEAQ (reference sequence). The CDR3 is CASSLSGMSYEQYF. In nucleotides, the CDR3 is TGTGCCAGCAGCCTTAGCGGGATGTCTTACGAGCAGTACTTC.

The chain combines TRBV29-1 with TRBJ1-4; tentatively, D is TRBD1 (6 bases). Trimming pared 0 bases from V and 8 bases from J, leaving 16 bases between. Germline values: CDR1 SQVTM, CDR2 ANQGSEA. The CDR3 extends over 15 amino acids. CDR3 DNA: TGCAGCGTTGAAGAAGACGACTCCCAGGGGGAAAAACTGTTTTTT. Its translation is CSVEEDDSQGEKLFF.

This clone was counted only a few times. The V and J genes are TRBV29-1 and TRBJ2-2; D remains unclear. V was pared by 3 bases and J by 1 base, with 9 bases between. Germline V gene data show CDR1 as SQVTM and CDR2 as ANQGSEA. The CDR3 contains 14 residues. The CDR3 nucleotides are TGCAGCGTTGAGGGGTTGGGGAACACCGGGGAGCTGTTTTTT. This gives the protein CSVEGLGNTGELFF.

The chain employs TRBV5-8 and TRBJ1-1, with 10 nucleotides matching TRBD1. Germline V gene data show CDR1 as SGHTS and CDR2 as YDEGEE. This CDR3 has 16 residues. V trimming: 4 bases; J trimming: 0 bases; junction bases outside the gene matches: 6. CDR3 DNA sequence: TGTGCCAGCAGCCAGGACAGGGGGGGCATGAACACTGAAGCTTTCTTT. This translates into CASSQDRGGMNTEAFF.

This clone was counted a few times. CDR3 DNA sequence: TGTGCCAGCAGCTCTAGGGGCTTGAACACTGAAGCTTTCTTT. It yields the protein CASSSRGLNTEAFF. This chain connects TRBV7-9 to TRBJ1-1; the D gene is possibly TRBD1 (5 bases). The V and J ends lost 4 bases and 0 bases respectively, with 9 bases between them. CDR1 is SEHNR and CDR2 is FQNEAQ in the germline V gene (reference sequence). The CDR3 extends over 14 amino acids.

The CDR3: CASSSRLGSHETQYF. The CDR3 DNA follows: TGTGCCAGCAGCTCACGGCTGGGGAGTCACGAGACCCAGTACTTC. V is TRBV11-2 and J is TRBJ2-5; TRBD2 might be the D (5 bases). Germline CDR1 SGHAT, CDR2 FQNNGV. Trimming removed 4 bases at V and 5 bases at J, with 17 bases between. This CDR3 spans 15 amino acids.

In the case of this clone: This sample includes further DNA sequences coding for the same CDR3. J is TRBJ2-7 and V is TRBV9; D is undetermined. V lost 0 bases and J 0 bases, leaving 7 bases between the germline ends. Germline assignment: CDR1 SGDLS and CDR2 YYNGEE. This CDR3 contains 14 residues. CDR3 sequence (DNA): TGTGCCAGCAGCGTAGGAGGCATCTCCTACGAGCAGTACTTC. Protein: CASSVGGISYEQYF.

The chain joins TRBV10-1 to TRBJ1-1; 7 positions match TRBD1. CDR3 length: 15 amino acids. The germline V gene has CDR1 WNHNN and CDR2 SYGVQD (reference sequence). J lost 1 base, V lost 3 bases, and 5 bases had no gene match. The CDR3 nucleotides read TGCGCCAGCAGTGATCTAAGGGGGCCGAACACTGAAGCTTTCTTT. This gives the protein CASSDLRGPNTEAFF.

The J gene is TRBJ2-7, the V gene TRBV7-2; D remains ambiguous. Deletions cut 5 bases from V and 6 bases from J, with 17 bases between. This CDR3 is built from 14 residues. Looked up from germline, CDR1 is SGHTA and CDR2 is FQGNSA. CDR3 residues: CASSATAAYPEQYF. The CDR3 nucleotides read TGTGCCAGCAGCGCTACTGCCGCTTACCCCGAGCAGTACTTC.

The chain recombines TRBV5-1 with TRBJ2-3; 8 bases agree with TRBD2. The V and J ends lost 0 bases and 4 bases, in that order; junction bases with no gene match: 10. Germline CDR1 and CDR2: SGHRS and YFSETQ. This CDR3 contains 17 residues. This CDR3 is CASSLDRTSRAADTQYF. CDR3 sequence (DNA): TGCGCCAGCAGCTTGGACCGGACTAGCCGGGCCGCAGATACGCAGTATTTT.

The chain links TRBV7-9 to TRBJ1-1; D unclear. The CDR3 is 11 amino acids. Looked up from germline, CDR1 is SEHNR and CDR2 is FQNEAQ (reference sequence). Between the trimmed V and J ends, which lost 1 base and 3 bases, there was a span of 0 bases. The CDR3 region is CASSLDTEAFF. CDR3 nucleotides: TGTGCCAGCAGCTTAGACACTGAAGCTTTCTTT. The full variable domain, completed using reference TRBV7-9 and TRBJ1-1, is DTGVSQNPRHKITKRGQNVTFRCDPISEHNRLYWYRQTLGQGPEFLTYFQNEAQLEKSRLLSDRFSAERPKGSFSTLEIQRTEQGDSAMYLCASSLDTEAFFGQGTRLTVV.

The chain combines TRBV4-1 with TRBJ2-1; a weak D match, TRBD2 (5 bases). Germline CDR1 and CDR2: MGHRA and YSYEKL. This CDR3 region has 14 residues. Trimming cost V 1 base and J 8 bases, with 12 bases left between them. The CDR3 sequence: CASSQVTGDDEQFF. CDR3 sequence (DNA): TGCGCCAGCAGCCAAGTTACCGGGGATGATGAGCAGTTCTTC.

This chain uses TRBV27 with TRBJ2-3; D possibly corresponds to TRBD1 (5 bases). CDR3 length: 16 residues. From germline, CDR1 is MNHEY and CDR2 SMNVEV (reference sequence). V lost 5 bases, J lost 2 bases, and 17 bases lay in between. CDR3: CASSKQASAYTDTQYF. For the CDR3, the DNA is TGTGCCAGCAGTAAACAGGCATCTGCTTACACAGATACGCAGTATTTT.

This chain uses TRBV7-9 with TRBJ2-2; maybe TRBD2 (5 bases). The CDR3 spans 12 residues. Germline V gene lookup returns CDR1 SEHNR and CDR2 FQNEAQ (reference sequence). V was shortened by 10 bases and J by 7 bases, with 13 bases between the two germline ends. CDR3 region: CANPEVGGELFF. The CDR3 region has the DNA TGTGCCAACCCGGAGGTTGGCGGGGAGCTGTTTTTT.

The J gene is TRBJ2-7, the V gene TRBV9; D may be TRBD2 (6 bases). CDR1 is SGDLS and CDR2 is YYNGEE in the germline V gene. The CDR3 contains 13 residues. V was shortened by 2 bases and J by 6 bases, with 12 bases between the two germline ends. DNA of the CDR3: TGTGCCAGCAGCGTGGGGCTGGGAGGCGAGCAGTACTTC. Protein: CASSVGLGGEQYF.

J is TRBJ2-1 and V is TRBV7-9; D might be TRBD2 (5 bases). Germline CDR1 is SEHNR and CDR2 is FQNEAQ (reference sequence). The CDR3 extends over 14 amino acids. V dropped 1 base and J dropped 10 bases, with 14 bases sitting between them. The CDR3 DNA sequence: TGTGCCAGCAGCTTAGAACCTAGCTTGGGCGAGCAGTTCTTC. Amino acid sequence: CASSLEPSLGEQFF.

This clone was observed a single time. CDR3 nucleotides: TGTGCCAGCAGTCTTCCGCGGCTATCGCTCTACGAGCAGTACTTC. Protein product: CASSLPRLSLYEQYF. This chain links TRBV28 with TRBJ2-7; D unresolved. The CDR3 is made up of 15 amino acids. Looked up from germline, CDR1 is MDHEN and CDR2 is SYDVKM. V lost 5 bases, J lost 3 bases, and 17 bases lay in between.

V usage is TRBV28 and J usage is TRBJ2-2, with TRBD1 matching over 8 bases. The junction had 11 bases not matched to a gene; V was cut back by 3 bases and J by 5 bases. The CDR3 extends over 17 amino acids. CDR1 MDHEN and CDR2 SYDVKM come from the germline V gene. In DNA, the CDR3 is TGTGCCAGCAGTTTCGCAGGGGGCCCCTTAGAAACCGGGGAGCTGTTTTTT. Encoded protein: CASSFAGGPLETGELFF.

This clone came up once. This rearrangement joins TRBV27 to TRBJ2-2; weak D call: TRBD1 (6 bases). Trimming removed 1 base from V and 7 bases from J, with 13 bases in between. Germline loops: CDR1 MNHEY, CDR2 SMNVEV (reference sequence). This CDR3 is built from 15 residues. CDR3 nucleotides: TGTGCCAGCAGTTTATGGCCAGGGGCGGGCGGGGAGCTGTTTTTT. As protein: CASSLWPGAGGELFF.

The CDR3 DNA sequence: TGTGCCAGCAGTTTCGCGCGGGAGGGGGGAGATACGCAGTATTTT. Protein sequence: CASSFAREGGDTQYF. V and J are TRBV27 and TRBJ2-3; 9 bases line up with TRBD2. This CDR3 is built from 15 residues. V trimming: 3 bases; J trimming: 5 bases; junction bases outside the gene matches: 6. Germline assignment: CDR1 MNHEY and CDR2 SMNVEV (reference sequence).

V gene TRBV27 combines with J gene TRBJ2-7; D perhaps matches TRBD2 (5 bases). The ends were cut back, 10 bases at V and 2 bases at J, with 15 bases in the middle. This CDR3 spans 13 amino acids. Per germline, CDR1 MNHEY and CDR2 SMNVEV (reference sequence). In nucleotides, the CDR3 is TGTGCCACTTCGGGGTTGAGCACCTACGAGCAGTACTTC. It translates to CATSGLSTYEQYF.